This paragraph reports one TCR beta chain. Its specificity is unknown. The sample comes from a study of cytomegalovirus exposure and HLA in healthy donors. The study, taken as a whole, reports: Previously analyzed data showed that most TCR beta V segments were productive at a frequency of about 87% or about 30%.

A multiplex PCR was run with 60 Vbeta primers and 13 Jbeta primers. The protocol was immunoSEQ multiplex PCR, while the TCRdb copy is restricted to in-frame clones and leaves out a portion. The table lists 31,000 or so clones. The sequenced sample consisted of PBMCs. This TCR came from a female donor in good health and CMV-seronegative.

The chain's CDR3 is CASSPWAGNTEAFF. Written as DNA, the CDR3 is TGTGCCAGCAGCCCTTGGGCGGGGAACACTGAAGCTTTCTTT. J is TRBJ1-1 and V is TRBV5-4; D unclear. This CDR3 spans 14 amino acids. V lost 4 bases and J 1 base, leaving 11 bases between the germline ends. The germline CDR1 and CDR2 sequences are SGHNT and YYREEE (reference sequence).